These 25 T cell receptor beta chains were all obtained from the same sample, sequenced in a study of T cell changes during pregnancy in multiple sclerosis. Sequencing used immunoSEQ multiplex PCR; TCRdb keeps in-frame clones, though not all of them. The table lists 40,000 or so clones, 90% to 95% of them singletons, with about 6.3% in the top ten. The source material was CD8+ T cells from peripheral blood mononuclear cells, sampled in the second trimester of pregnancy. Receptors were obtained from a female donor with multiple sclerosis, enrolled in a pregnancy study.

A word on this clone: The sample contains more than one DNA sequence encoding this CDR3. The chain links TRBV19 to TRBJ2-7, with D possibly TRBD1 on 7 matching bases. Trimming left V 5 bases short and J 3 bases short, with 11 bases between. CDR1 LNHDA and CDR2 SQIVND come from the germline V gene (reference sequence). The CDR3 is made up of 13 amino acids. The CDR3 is CASSAGQNYEQYF. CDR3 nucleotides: TGTGCCAGTAGTGCGGGACAGAACTACGAGCAGTACTTC. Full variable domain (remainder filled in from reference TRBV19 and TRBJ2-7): DGGITQSPKYLFRKEGQNVTLSCEQNLNHDAMYWYRQDPGQGLRLIYYSQIVNDFQKGDIAEGYSVSREKKESFPLTVTSAQKNPTAFYLCASSAGQNYEQYFGPGTRLTVT.

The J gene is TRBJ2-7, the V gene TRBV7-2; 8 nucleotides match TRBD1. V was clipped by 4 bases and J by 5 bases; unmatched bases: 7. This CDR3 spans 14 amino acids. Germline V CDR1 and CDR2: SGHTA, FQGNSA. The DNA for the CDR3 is TGTGCCAGCAGCTACGGGACAGGAATCAACGAGCAGTACTTC. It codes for CASSYGTGINEQYF.

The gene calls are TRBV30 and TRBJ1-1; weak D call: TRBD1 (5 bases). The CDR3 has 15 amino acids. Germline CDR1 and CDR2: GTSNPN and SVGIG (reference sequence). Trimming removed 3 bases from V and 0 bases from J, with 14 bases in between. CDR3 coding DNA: TGTGCCTGGAGACTACCGGGACTGATGAACACTGAAGCTTTCTTT. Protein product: CAWRLPGLMNTEAFF.

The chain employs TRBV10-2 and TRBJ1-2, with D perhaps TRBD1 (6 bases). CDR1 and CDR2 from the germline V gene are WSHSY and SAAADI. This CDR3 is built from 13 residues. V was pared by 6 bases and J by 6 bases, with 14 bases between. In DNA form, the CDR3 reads TGCGCCAGCAGCCAGACGGGGGGCGATGGCTACACCTTC. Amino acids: CASSQTGGDGYTF.

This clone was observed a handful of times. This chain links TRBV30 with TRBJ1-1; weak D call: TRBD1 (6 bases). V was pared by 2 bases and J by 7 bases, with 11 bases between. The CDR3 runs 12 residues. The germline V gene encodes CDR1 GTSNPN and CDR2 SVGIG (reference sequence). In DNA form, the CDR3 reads TGTGCCTGGAGTTGGGGGACAATTGAAGCTTTCTTT. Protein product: CAWSWGTIEAFF.

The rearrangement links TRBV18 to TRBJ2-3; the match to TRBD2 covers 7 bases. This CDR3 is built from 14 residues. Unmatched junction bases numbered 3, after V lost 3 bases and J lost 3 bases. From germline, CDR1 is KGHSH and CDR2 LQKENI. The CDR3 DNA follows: TGTGCCAGCTCACCTCTAGCGGCAACAGATACGCAGTATTTT. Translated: CASSPLAATDTQYF.

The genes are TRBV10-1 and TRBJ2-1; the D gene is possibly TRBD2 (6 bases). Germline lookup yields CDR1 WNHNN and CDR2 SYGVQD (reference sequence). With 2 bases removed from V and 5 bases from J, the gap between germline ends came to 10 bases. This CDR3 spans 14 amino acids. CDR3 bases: TGCGCCAGCAGTGAGCTAGCGCTTAACAATGAGCAGTTCTTC. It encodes CASSELALNNEQFF.

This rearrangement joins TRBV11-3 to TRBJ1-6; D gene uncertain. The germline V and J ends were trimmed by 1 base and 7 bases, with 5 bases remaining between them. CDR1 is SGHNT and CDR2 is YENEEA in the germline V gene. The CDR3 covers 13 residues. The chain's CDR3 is CASSLGVNSPLHF. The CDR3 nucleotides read TGTGCCAGCAGCTTAGGAGTGAATTCACCCCTCCACTTT.

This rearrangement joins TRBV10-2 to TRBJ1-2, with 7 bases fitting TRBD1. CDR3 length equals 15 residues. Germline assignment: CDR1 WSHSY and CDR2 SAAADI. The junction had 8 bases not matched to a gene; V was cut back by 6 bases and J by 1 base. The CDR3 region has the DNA TGCGCCAGCAGCGACTTGGACAGGATTAACTATGGCTACACCTTC. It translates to CASSDLDRINYGYTF.

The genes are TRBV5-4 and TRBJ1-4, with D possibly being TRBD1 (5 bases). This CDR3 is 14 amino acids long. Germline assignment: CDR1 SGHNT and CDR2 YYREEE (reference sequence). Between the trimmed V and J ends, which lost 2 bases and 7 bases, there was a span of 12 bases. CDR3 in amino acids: CASSFQGFGEKLFF. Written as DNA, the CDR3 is TGTGCCAGCAGCTTCCAGGGTTTTGGTGAAAAACTGTTTTTT.

This CDR3 is CAGGTSGYNEQFF. The DNA for the CDR3 is TGTGCTGGAGGGACTAGCGGATACAATGAGCAGTTCTTC. This chain uses TRBV12-5 with TRBJ2-1, with 11 bases fitting TRBD2. Germline-derived CDR1 and CDR2 are LGHNT and FRNRAP. The V segment lost 11 bases and the J segment 4 bases; nucleotides outside the gene matches: 4. CDR3 size: 13 residues. The full variable domain, its missing parts supplied by reference TRBV12-5 and TRBJ2-1, is DARVTQTPRHKVTEMGQEVTMRCQPILGHNTVFWYRQTMMQGLELLAYFRNRAPLDDSGMPKDRFSAEMPDATLATLKIQPSEPRDSAVYFCAGGTSGYNEQFFGPGTRLTVL.

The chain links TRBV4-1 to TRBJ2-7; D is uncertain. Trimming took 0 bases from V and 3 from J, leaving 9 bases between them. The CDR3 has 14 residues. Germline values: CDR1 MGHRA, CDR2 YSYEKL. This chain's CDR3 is CASSQEARNYEQYF. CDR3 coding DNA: TGCGCCAGCAGCCAAGAGGCGAGGAACTACGAGCAGTACTTC.

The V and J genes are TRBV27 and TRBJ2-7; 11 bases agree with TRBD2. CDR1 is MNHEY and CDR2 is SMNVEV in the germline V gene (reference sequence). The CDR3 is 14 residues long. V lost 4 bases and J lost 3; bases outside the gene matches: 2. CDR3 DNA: TGTGCCAGCAGTTCCGGGACTAGCGGCTACGAGCAGTACTTC. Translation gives CASSSGTSGYEQYF.

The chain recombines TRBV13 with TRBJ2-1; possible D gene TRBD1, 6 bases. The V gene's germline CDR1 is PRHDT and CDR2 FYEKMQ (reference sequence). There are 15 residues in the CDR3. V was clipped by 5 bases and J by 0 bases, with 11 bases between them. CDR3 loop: CASSHGQSSYNEQFF. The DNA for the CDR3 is TGTGCCAGCAGCCACGGACAGAGCTCCTACAATGAGCAGTTCTTC.

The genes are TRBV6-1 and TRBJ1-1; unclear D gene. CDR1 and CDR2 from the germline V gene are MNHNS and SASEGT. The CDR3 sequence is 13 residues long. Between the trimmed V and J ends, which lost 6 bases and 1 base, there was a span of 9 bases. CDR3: CASRSRQNTEAFF. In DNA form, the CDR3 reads TGTGCCAGCAGGTCGAGACAGAACACTGAAGCTTTCTTT.

This CDR3 is CASSQEGLGNQPQHF. CDR3 coding DNA: TGCGCCAGCAGCCAAGAGGGACTTGGCAATCAGCCCCAGCATTTT. The V gene is TRBV4-1, the J gene TRBJ1-5, with D perhaps TRBD1 (5 bases). The germline CDR1 and CDR2 sequences are MGHRA and YSYEKL. The CDR3 consists of 15 residues. The V end was cut by 0 bases, the J end by 2 bases, with 8 bases between.

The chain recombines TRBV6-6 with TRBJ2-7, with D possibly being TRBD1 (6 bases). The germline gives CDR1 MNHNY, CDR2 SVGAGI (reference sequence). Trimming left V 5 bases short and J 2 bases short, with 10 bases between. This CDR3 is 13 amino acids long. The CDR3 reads CASSPGTPYEQYF. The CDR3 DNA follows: TGTGCCAGCAGTCCCGGGACACCCTACGAGCAGTACTTC.

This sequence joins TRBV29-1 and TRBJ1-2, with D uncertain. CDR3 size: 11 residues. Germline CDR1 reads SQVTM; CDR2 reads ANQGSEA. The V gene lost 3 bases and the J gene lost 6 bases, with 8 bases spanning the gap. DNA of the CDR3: TGCAGCGTTGAGTTTCAGAATGGCTACACCTTC. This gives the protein CSVEFQNGYTF.

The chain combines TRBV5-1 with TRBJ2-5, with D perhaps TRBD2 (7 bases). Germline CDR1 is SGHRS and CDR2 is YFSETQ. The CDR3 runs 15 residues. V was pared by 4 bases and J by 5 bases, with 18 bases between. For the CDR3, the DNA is TGCGCCAGCAGCCCGGAGGGGGGGGCGGTGGAGACCCAGTACTTC. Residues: CASSPEGGAVETQYF. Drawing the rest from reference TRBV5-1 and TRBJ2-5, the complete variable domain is KAGVTQTPRYLIKTRGQQVTLSCSPISGHRSVSWYQQTPGQGLQFLFEYFSETQRNKGNFPGRFSGRQFSNSRSEMNVSTLELGDSALYLCASSPEGGAVETQYFGPGTRLLVL.

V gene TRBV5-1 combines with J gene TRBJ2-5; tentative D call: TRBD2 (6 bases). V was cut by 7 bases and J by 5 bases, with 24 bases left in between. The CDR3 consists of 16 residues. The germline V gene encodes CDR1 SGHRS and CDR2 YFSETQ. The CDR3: CASGLGGGPPGETQYF. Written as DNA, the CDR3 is TGCGCCAGCGGTCTTGGCGGAGGGCCGCCGGGGGAGACCCAGTACTTC.

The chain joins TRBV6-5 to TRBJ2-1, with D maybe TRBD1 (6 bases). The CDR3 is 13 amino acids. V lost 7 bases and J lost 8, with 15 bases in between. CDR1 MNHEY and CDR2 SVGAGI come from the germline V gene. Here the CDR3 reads CASTSTGFDEQFF. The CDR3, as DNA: TGTGCCAGCACCTCGACAGGTTTCGATGAGCAGTTCTTC.

In nucleotides, the CDR3 is TGCGCCAGCAGCGGCGAGACCCAGTACTTC. This gives the protein CASSGETQYF. This sequence joins TRBV4-1 and TRBJ2-5; no definite D call. The CDR3 spans 10 residues. Germline V lookup: CDR1 MGHRA, CDR2 YSYEKL. V shed 5 bases and J shed 5 bases, with 3 bases lying between them.

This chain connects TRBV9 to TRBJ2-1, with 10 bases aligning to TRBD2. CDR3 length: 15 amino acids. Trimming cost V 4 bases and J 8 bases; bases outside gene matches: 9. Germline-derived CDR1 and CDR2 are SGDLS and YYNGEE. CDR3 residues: CASSLTSGVRDEQFF. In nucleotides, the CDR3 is TGTGCCAGCAGCCTTACTAGCGGGGTAAGGGATGAGCAGTTCTTC.

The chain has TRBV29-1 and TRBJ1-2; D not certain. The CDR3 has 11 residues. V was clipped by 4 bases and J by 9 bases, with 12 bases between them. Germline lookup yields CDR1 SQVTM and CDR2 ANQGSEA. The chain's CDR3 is CSVVAALSYTF. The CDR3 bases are TGCAGCGTTGTTGCGGCCTTAAGCTACACCTTC.

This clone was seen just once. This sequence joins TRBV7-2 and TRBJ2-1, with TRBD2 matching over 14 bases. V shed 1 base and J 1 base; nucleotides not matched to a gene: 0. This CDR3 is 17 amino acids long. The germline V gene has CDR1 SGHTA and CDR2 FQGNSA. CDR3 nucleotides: TGTGCCAGCAGCTTAGGACTAGCGGGGGGGTCCTACAATGAGCAGTTCTTC. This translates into CASSLGLAGGSYNEQFF.